This section outlines one T cell receptor beta chain sequence together with its context. Per the study methods: The assay estimated nucleated cells by amplifying reference gene primers. TCRdb keeps only in-frame clones here, not all; method: immunoSEQ multiplex PCR. V and J calls plus clone size are reproduced from that table; the DNA served to infer D and trimming. The sample has around 72,000 clones; over 75% are singletons. The data derive from a study of blood T cell repertoires in COVID-19. Study as a whole: The United States, Italy and Spain supplied acute and convalescent COVID-19 samples. The analysed material was cDNA or gDNA that came from T cells, B-cell-depleted T cells, or PBMCs.

Germline CDR1 is MNHNS and CDR2 is SASEGT. The CDR3 is made up of 17 amino acids. Trimming shortened V by 1 base and J by 3 bases, and 15 bases separated the two germline ends. The receptor's source is a man aged 50 to 60 with acute or convalescent COVID-19. The specimen was peripheral blood. The rearrangement links TRBV6-1 to TRBJ1-4; no reliable D call. This CDR3 is CASSEEGSGISNEKLFF. The CDR3 DNA follows: TGTGCCAGCAGTGAAGAGGGCAGCGGGATTTCTAATGAAAAACTGTTTTTT.